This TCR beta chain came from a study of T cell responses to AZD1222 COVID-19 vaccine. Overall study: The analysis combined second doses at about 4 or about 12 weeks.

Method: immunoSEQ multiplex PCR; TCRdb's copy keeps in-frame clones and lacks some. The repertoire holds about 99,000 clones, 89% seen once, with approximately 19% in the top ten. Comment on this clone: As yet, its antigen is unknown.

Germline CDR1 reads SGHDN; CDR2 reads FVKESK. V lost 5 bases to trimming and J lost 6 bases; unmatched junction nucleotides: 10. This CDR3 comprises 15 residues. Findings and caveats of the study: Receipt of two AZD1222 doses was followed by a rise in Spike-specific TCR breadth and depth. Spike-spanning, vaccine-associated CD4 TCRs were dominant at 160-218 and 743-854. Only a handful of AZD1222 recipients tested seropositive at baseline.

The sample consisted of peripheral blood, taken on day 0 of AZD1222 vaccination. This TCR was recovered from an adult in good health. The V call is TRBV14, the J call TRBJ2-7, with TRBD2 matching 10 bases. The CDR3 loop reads CASSFSGGAPAEQYF. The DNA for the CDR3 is TGTGCCAGCAGCTTCAGCGGGGGGGCCCCGGCCGAGCAGTACTTC.